These T cell receptor beta chains were read from a single sample in a study of T-cell reconstitution after alpha-beta-depleted transplantation in children. Each CDR3 protein is one row after TCRdb ran MiXCR on the PCR reads. The sample contains 250,000 to 300,000 distinct CDR3 sequences, about a tenth of which appear only once. Source: PBMCs from the stem cell graft donor, taken from the stem cell graft. These receptors were collected from a human donor who donated a stem cell graft to a child with SCID. The CDR3 runs from the conserved cysteine through the conserved F or W. The D gene is left open where the match is weak. Some rows have no size entry. The others give once, few or many, or a class for an expanded clone.

v_call	d_call	j_call	clone_size	cdr3_aa	cdr3_nt
TRBV28	TRBD2	TRBJ2-1	few	CASSTQRGVNNEQFF	TGTGCCAGCAGTACCCAGCGGGGGGTAAACAATGAGCAGTTCTTC
TRBV3-1	TRBD1	TRBJ2-3	.	CASSLDRGLSTDTQYF	TGTGCCAGCAGCCTGGACAGGGGGCTTAGCACAGATACGCAGTATTTT
TRBV6-6	.	TRBJ2-5	few	CASSSTRSETQYF	TGTGCCAGCAGCTCCACTAGATCAGAGACCCAGTACTTC
TRBV9	.	TRBJ2-1	few	CASSVGEGTLNEQFF	TGTGCCAGCAGCGTAGGCGAGGGTACCCTCAATGAGCAGTTCTTC
TRBV18	TRBD1	TRBJ1-5	few	CASSPPGQGQGNQPQHF	TGTGCCAGCTCACCACCTGGACAGGGGCAGGGCAATCAGCCCCAGCATTTT
TRBV20-1	.	TRBJ2-1	few	CSAPEGVGYNEQFF	TGCAGTGCTCCCGAAGGGGTTGGCTACAATGAGCAGTTCTTC
TRBV15	TRBD2	TRBJ2-1	.	CATSRDLAGTYNEQFF	TGTGCCACCAGCAGAGATCTAGCGGGGACCTACAATGAGCAGTTCTTC
TRBV10-1	.	TRBJ2-3	many	CASSETGRGTQYF	TGCGCCAGCAGCGAGACAGGTCGAGGTACGCAGTATTTT
TRBV4-1	.	TRBJ1-5	.	CASSPGFLGYQPQHF	TGCGCCAGCAGCCCGGGGTTTTTAGGATATCAGCCCCAGCATTTT
TRBV5-1	TRBD2	TRBJ2-7	.	CASSFTTSGAYEQYF	TGCGCCAGCAGTTTCACGACTAGCGGGGCCTACGAGCAGTACTTC
TRBV20-1	.	TRBJ2-7	few	CSAQLGSSYEQYF	TGCAGTGCTCAGTTGGGGAGCTCCTACGAGCAGTACTTC
TRBV11-2	.	TRBJ2-1	.	CASSLAAVLTNEQFF	TGTGCCAGCAGCTTAGCTGCAGTTCTCACTAATGAGCAGTTCTTC
TRBV5-1	TRBD1	TRBJ2-1	few	CASSQTGVRNEQFF	TGCGCCAGCAGCCAAACAGGGGTCCGTAATGAGCAGTTCTTC